This TCR beta chain was found in a study of T cell responses to AZD1222 COVID-19 vaccine. Study-wide results and limits: Baseline seropositivity characterized only six AZD1222 recipients. Possibly, clonal diversity was underestimated; donors were largely white British and included more females. Breadth and depth of Spike-specific TCRs rose after two AZD1222 doses. It was only after the peak T cell response that any repertoires were sampled.

Clones were sequenced by immunoSEQ multiplex PCR, and TCRdb holds only the in-frame ones, with some missing. The repertoire holds some 80,000 clones, with 88% as singletons. As to this clone: The antigen is not known.

Trimming removed 0 bases at V and 3 bases at J, with 12 bases between. Germline CDR1 SGDLS, CDR2 YYNGEE. The CDR3 contains 16 residues. This chain links TRBV9 with TRBJ1-4; maybe TRBD1 (5 bases). The sequenced sample was peripheral blood, obtained on day 0 of MenACWY control vaccination. This clonotype originated in an adult in good health. The CDR3 coding sequence is TGTGCCAGCAGCGTAGGTCCAGAGGGGTCTAATGAAAAACTGTTTTTT. It encodes CASSVGPEGSNEKLFF.